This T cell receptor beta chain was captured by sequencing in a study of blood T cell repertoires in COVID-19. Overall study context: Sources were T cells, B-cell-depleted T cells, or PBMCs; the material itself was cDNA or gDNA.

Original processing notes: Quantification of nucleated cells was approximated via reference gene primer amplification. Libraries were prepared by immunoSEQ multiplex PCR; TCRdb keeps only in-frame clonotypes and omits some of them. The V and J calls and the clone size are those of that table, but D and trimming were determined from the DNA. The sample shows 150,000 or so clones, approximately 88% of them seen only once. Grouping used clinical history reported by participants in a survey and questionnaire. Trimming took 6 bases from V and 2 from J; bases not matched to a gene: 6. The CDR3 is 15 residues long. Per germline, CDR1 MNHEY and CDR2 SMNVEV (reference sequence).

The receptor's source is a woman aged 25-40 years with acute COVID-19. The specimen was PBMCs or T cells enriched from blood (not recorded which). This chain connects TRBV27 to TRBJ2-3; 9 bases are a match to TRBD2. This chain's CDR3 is CASRGLAGNTDTQYF. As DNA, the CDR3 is TGTGCCAGCAGGGGGCTAGCGGGGAACACAGATACGCAGTATTTT.